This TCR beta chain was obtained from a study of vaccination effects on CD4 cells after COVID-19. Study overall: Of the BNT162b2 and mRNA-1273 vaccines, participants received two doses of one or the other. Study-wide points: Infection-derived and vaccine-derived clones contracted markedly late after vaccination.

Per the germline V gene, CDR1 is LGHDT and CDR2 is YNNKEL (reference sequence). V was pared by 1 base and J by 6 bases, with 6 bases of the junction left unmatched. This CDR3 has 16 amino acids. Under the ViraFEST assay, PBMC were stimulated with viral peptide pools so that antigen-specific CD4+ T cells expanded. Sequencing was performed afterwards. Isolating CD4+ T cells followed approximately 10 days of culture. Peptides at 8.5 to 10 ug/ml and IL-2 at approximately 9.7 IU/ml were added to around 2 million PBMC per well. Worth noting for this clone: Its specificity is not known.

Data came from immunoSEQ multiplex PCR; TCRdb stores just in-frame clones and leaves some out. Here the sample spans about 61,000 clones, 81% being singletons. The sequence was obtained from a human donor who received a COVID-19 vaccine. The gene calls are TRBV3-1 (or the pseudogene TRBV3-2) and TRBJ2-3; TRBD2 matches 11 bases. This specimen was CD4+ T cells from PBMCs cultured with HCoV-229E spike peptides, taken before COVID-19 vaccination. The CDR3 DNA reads TGTGCCAGCAGCCAAGGGCTAGCGGGGGGATCGGATACGCAGTATTTT. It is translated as CASSQGLAGGSDTQYF.